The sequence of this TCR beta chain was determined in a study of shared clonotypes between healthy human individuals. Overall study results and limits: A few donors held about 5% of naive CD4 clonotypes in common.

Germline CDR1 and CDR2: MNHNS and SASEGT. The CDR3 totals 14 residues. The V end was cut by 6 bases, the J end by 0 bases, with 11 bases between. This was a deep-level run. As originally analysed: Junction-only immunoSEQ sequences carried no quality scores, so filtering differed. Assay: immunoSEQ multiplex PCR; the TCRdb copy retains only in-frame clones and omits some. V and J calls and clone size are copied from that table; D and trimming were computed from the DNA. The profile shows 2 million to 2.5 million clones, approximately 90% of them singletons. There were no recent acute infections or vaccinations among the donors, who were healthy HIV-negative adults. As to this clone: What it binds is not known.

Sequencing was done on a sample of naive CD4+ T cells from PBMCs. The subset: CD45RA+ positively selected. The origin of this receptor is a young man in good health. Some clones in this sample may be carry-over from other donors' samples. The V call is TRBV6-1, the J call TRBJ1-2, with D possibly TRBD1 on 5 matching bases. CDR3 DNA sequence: TGTGCCAGCAGGGGGCCGGGCTCTAACTATGGCTACACCTTC. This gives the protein CASRGPGSNYGYTF.